The present TCR beta chain was sequenced within a study of T cells expressing NK-cell markers. The study's findings and limits: These clonotypes, the leaders elsewhere, also led the CD3+CD56-NKG2C+ fraction in several donors. NKG2C+ dominant clonotype frequencies in about 6 donors were about 1.0-7.5% of CD8+ T cells.

Germline V gene sequence: CDR1 MDHEN, CDR2 SYDVKM. CDR3 length equals 15 residues. As regards this clonotype: Its antigen is currently unknown.

TCRdb derives one entry per CDR3 protein from the 5' RACE reads, leaving out DNA. This repertoire includes roughly 350,000 distinct CDR3 sequences. This rearrangement joins TRBV28 to TRBJ2-7; TCRdb's D call, TRBD1, is unchecked because there is no DNA. The sequence came from a man aged 18 to 69 in good health. Sequenced sample: blood T cells: a sorted CD56 or NKG2C T cell subset, CD4+ or CD8+ T cells, or bulk PBMC T cells (not recorded which). CDR3 residues: CASRTPGTAKNEQYF.